This T cell receptor (beta chain) is from a study of T cells in Graves' hyperthyroidism and ophthalmopathy. This clonotype occurred many times. Using RNA transcripts as the source, TCR beta CDR3 regions were amplified. The HTBI primer set drove a first-round RT-PCR of the TCR CDR3. Via MiXCR, TCRdb re-called the multiplex PCR reads, giving one row per CDR3 protein. This sample has a few hundred thousand distinct CDR3 sequences, with 46% found just once. The CDR3 is 10 amino acids. The V end was cut by 6 bases, the J end by 5 bases, with 4 bases between. From germline, CDR1 is SGHTA and CDR2 FQGNSA. This TCR came from a woman aged 18-29 years with Graves' hyperthyroidism. Material for sequencing was peripheral blood or thyroid tissue (not recorded which). This chain uses TRBV7-2 with TRBJ2-5, with D unclear. CDR3 sequence (DNA): TGTGCCAGCAGAAGGGAGACCCAGTACTTC. Amino acid sequence: CASRRETQYF.